The entry below describes one TCR beta chain. This sample is drawn from a study of T cell responses to AZD1222 COVID-19 vaccine. CDR1 is MGHRA, CDR2 YSYEKL, per germline. CDR3 size: 17 residues. Trimming removed 1 base from V and 1 base from J, with 14 bases in between. Sequenced by immunoSEQ multiplex PCR; TCRdb stores in-frame clones only, minus some. The sample has 90,000 to 120,000 clones, 70% to 90% seen once; the top ten hold around 4.5%. This material consisted of peripheral blood, taken 28 days after the second AZD1222 dose. The origin of this receptor is an adult who received the AZD1222 COVID-19 vaccine. The chain links TRBV4-1 to TRBJ1-5; D possibly corresponds to TRBD1 (6 bases). The CDR3 is CASSQGVGGSSNQPQHF. In DNA, the CDR3 is TGCGCCAGCAGCCAAGGGGTCGGGGGCTCCAGCAATCAGCCCCAGCATTTT.